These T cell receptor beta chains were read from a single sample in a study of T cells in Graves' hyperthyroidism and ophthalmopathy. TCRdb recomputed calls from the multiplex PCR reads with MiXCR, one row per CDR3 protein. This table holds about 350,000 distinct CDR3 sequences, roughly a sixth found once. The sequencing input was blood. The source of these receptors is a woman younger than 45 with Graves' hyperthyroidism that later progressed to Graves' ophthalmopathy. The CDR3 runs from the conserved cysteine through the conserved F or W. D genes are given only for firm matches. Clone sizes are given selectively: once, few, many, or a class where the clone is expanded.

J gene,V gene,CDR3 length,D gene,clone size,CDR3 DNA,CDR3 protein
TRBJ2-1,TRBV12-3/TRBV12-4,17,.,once,TGTGCCAGCATTTTAGGTGGAAGCGCTCTTACGTACAATGAGCAGTTCTTC,CASILGGSALTYNEQFF
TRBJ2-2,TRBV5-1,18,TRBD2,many,TGCGCCAGCAGCCCGAACCCTCAGGGACTAGGAAACACCGGGGAGCTGTTTTTT,CASSPNPQGLGNTGELFF
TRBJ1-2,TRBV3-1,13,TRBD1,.,TGTGCCAGCAGGGAGGGACAGGGGGGAGGCATCACCTTC,CASREGQGGGITF
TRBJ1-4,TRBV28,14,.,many,TGTGCCAGCAGTTCCTACAGGACTAATGAAAAACTGTTTTTT,CASSSYRTNEKLFF
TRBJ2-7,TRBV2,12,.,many,TGTGCCAGCACGCAGGGGTCCCACGAGCAGTACTTC,CASTQGSHEQYF
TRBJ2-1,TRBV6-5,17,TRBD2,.,TGTGCCAGCAGTTACTCGGCTAGCGGGGGGGGTTACAATGAGCAGTTCTTC,CASSYSASGGGYNEQFF
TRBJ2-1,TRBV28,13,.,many,TGTGCCAGCAGGGCAACAGGGTACCGTGAGCAGTTCTTC,CASRATGYREQFF
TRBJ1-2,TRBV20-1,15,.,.,TGCAGTGCTAGCCCACGGAGCCGGGGGAGGGGTGGCTACACCTTC,CSASPRSRGRGGYTF
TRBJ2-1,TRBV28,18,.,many,TGTGCCAGCAGTTTTCTGTTTGTCGACGGTTTATCCAACAATGAGCAGTTCTTC,CASSFLFVDGLSNNEQFF
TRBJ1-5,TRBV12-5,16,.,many,TGTGCTAGTGGTTTGGATCATGAGGTTGGCCCTCAGCCCCAGCATTTT,CASGLDHEVGPQPQHF
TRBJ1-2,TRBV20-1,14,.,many,TGCAGTGCTAGAGATCTCAACAGGAACTATGGCTACACCTTC,CSARDLNRNYGYTF
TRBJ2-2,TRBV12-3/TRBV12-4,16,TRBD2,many,TGTGCCAGCAGTTTAATGGTAGCGGGAGGTACCGGGGAGCTGTTTTTT,CASSLMVAGGTGELFF
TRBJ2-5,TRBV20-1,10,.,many,TGCAGTACTGAAGGGGAGACCCAGTACTTC,CSTEGETQYF
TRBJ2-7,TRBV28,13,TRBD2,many,TGTGCCACAAGGGGAGGGGTCGTCCACGAGCAGTACTTC,CATRGGVVHEQYF
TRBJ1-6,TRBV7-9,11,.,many,TGTGCCAGCAGCCTAGTAGGGCCCCTCCACTTT,CASSLVGPLHF
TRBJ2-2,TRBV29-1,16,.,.,TGCAGCGTTGAAGTGTTTGGGGGGAGTGGGACCGGGGAGCTGTTTTTT,CSVEVFGGSGTGELFF
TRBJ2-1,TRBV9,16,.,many,TGTGCCAGCAGCGTAGCGGGATCTGGATCCTACAATGAGCAGTTCTTC,CASSVAGSGSYNEQFF
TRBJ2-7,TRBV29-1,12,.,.,TGCAGCGTTGAGGGGGGGGGCCACGAGCAGTACTTC,CSVEGGGHEQYF